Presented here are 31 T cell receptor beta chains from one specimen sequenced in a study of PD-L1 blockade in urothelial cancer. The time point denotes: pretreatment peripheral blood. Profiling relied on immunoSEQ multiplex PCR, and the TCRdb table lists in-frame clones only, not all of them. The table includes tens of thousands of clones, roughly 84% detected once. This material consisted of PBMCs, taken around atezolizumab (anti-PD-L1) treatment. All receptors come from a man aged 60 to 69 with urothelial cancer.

The CDR3 DNA reads TGTGCCAGCAGTGAGGGCCCGGGCGGGGGGGGCTACAATGAGCAGTTCTTC. Translated: CASSEGPGGGGYNEQFF. V is TRBV6-1 and J is TRBJ2-1; TRBD2 aligns across 9 bases. This CDR3 spans 17 amino acids. V was clipped by 3 bases and J by 3 bases; unmatched bases: 9. Germline V CDR1 and CDR2: MNHNS, SASEGT.

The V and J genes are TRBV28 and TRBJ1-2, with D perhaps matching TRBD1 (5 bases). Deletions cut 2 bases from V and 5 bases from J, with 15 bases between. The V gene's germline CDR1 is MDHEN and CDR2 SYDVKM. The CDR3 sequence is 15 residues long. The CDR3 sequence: CASSLSSGGWYGYTF. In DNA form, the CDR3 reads TGTGCCAGCAGTTTAAGCTCTGGGGGGTGGTATGGCTACACCTTC.

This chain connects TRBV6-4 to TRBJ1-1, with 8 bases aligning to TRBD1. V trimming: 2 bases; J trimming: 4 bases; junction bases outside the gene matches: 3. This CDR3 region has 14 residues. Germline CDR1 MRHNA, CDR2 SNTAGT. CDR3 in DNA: TGTGCCAGCAGTGACACCGACAGGGGCACTGAAGCTTTCTTT. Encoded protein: CASSDTDRGTEAFF.

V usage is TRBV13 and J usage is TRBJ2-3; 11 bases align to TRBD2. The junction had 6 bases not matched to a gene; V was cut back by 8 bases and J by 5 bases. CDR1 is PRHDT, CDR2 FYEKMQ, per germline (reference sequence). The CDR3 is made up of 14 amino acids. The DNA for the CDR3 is TGTGCCAGCCGACTAGCGGGACCCGTAGATACGCAGTATTTT. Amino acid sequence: CASRLAGPVDTQYF.

CDR3 sequence (DNA): TGTGCCAGTAGTATTGGCGGACATAACTACGAGCAGTACTTC. Protein: CASSIGGHNYEQYF. The chain has TRBV19 and TRBJ2-7; weak D call: TRBD1 (5 bases). This CDR3 is 14 amino acids long. Germline CDR1 is LNHDA and CDR2 is SQIVND (reference sequence). Between the trimmed V and J ends, which lost 3 bases and 3 bases, there was a span of 12 bases.

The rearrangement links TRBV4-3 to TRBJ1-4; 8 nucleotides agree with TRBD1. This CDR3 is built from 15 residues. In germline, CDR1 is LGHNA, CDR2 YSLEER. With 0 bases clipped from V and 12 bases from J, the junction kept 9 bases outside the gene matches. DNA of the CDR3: TGCGCCAGCAGCCAAGATCAGGGGGCAGTCGAAGAACTGTTTTTT. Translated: CASSQDQGAVEELFF.

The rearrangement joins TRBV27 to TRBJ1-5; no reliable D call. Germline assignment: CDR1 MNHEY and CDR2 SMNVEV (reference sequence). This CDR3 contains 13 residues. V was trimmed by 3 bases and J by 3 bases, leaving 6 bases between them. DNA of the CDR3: TGTGCCAGCAGTTTGTCCCTCAATCAGCCCCAGCATTTT. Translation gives CASSLSLNQPQHF.

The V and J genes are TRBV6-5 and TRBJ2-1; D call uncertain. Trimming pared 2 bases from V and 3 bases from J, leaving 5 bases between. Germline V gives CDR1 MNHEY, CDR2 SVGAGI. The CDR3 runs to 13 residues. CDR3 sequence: CASSYASYNEQFF. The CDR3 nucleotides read TGTGCCAGCAGTTACGCCAGCTACAATGAGCAGTTCTTC.

CDR3 in DNA: TGTGCCAGCAGTTTATCGTATAACTATGGCTACACCTTC. It translates to CASSLSYNYGYTF. The V and J genes are TRBV28 and TRBJ1-2, with no clear D. CDR1 is MDHEN and CDR2 is SYDVKM in the germline V gene. This CDR3 comprises 13 residues. Trimming cost V 1 base and J 1 base, with 4 bases left between them.

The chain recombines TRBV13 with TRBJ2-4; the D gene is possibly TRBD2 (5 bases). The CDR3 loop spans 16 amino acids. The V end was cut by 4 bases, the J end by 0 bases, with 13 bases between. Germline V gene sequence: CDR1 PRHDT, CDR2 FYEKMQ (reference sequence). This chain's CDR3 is CASSSPLAVAKNIQYF. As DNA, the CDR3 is TGTGCCAGCAGCTCCCCCCTAGCAGTAGCCAAAAACATTCAGTACTTC. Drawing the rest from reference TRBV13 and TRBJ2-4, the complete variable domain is AAGVIQSPRHLIKEKRETATLKCYPIPRHDTVYWYQQGPGQDPQFLISFYEKMQSDKGSIPDRFSAQQFSDYHSELNMSSLELGDSALYFCASSSPLAVAKNIQYFGAGTRLSVL.

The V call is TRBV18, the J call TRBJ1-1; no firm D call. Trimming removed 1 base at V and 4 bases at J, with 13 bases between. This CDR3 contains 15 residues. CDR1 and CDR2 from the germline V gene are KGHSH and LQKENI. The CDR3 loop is CASSPREGLGTEAFF. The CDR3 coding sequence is TGTGCCAGCTCACCACGTGAGGGCTTGGGCACTGAAGCTTTCTTT.

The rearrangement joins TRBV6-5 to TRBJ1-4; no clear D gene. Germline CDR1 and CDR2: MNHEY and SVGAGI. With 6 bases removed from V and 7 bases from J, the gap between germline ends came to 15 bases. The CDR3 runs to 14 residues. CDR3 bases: TGTGCCAGCAGACTGGGGATCAGCGGTGAAAAACTGTTTTTT. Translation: CASRLGISGEKLFF.

CDR3 region: CASTLTGGNTIYF. The CDR3 nucleotides read TGTGCCAGTACCTTGACAGGGGGAAACACCATATATTTT. The rearrangement links TRBV19 to TRBJ1-3; 7 bases are a match to TRBD1. Trimming at V came to 7 bases and at J to 4 bases, leaving 4 bases not matched to a gene. CDR1 and CDR2 from the germline V gene are LNHDA and SQIVND (reference sequence). CDR3 length: 13 residues.

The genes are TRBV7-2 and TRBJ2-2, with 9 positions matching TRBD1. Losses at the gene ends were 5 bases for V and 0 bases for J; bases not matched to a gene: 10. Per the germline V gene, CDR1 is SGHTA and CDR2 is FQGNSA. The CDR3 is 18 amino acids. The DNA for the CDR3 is TGTGCCAGCAGCGGACAGGGGACCGGGACTACGAACACCGGGGAGCTGTTTTTT. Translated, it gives CASSGQGTGTTNTGELFF.

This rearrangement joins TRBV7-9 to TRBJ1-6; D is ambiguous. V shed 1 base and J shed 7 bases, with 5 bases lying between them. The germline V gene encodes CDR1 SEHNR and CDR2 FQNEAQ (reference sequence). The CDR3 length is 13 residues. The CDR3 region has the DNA TGTGCCAGCAGCTTAGACAGAAATTCACCCCTCCACTTT. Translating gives CASSLDRNSPLHF.

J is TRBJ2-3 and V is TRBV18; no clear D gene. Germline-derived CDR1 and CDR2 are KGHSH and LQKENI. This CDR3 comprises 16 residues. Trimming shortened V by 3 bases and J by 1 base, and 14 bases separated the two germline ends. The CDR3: CASSPPSNRGTDTQYF. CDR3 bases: TGTGCCAGCTCACCCCCCTCAAACCGGGGCACAGATACGCAGTATTTT.

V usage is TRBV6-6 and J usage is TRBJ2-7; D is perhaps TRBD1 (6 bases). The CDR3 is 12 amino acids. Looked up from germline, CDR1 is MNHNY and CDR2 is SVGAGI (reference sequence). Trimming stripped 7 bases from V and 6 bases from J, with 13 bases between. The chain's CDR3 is CASNVLGGEQYF. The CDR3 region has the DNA TGTGCCAGCAACGTACTAGGGGGCGAGCAGTACTTC.

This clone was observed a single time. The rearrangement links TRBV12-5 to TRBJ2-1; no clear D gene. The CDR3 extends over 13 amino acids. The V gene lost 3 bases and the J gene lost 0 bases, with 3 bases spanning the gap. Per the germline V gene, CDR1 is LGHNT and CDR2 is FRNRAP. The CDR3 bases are TGTGCTAGTGGTTTCTCCTCCTACAATGAGCAGTTCTTC. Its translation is CASGFSSYNEQFF.

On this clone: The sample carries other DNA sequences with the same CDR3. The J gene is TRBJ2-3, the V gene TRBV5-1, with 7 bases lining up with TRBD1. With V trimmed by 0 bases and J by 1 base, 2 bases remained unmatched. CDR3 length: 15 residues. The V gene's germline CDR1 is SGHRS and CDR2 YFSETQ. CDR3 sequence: CASSLGQGGTDTQYF. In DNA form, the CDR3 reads TGCGCCAGCAGCTTGGGACAGGGAGGCACAGATACGCAGTATTTT.

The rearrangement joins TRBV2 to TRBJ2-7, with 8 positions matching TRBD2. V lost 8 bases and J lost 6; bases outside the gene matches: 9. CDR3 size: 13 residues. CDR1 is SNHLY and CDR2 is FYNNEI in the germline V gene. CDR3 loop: CASGSGGGGEQYF. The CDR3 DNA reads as TGTGCCAGCGGGAGCGGGGGTGGGGGCGAGCAGTACTTC.

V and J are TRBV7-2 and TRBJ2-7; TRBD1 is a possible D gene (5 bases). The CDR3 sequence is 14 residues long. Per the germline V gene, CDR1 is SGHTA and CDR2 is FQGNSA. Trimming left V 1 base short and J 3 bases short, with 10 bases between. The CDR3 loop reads CASSLEQAGYEQYF. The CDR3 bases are TGTGCCAGCAGCTTAGAACAGGCTGGCTACGAGCAGTACTTC.

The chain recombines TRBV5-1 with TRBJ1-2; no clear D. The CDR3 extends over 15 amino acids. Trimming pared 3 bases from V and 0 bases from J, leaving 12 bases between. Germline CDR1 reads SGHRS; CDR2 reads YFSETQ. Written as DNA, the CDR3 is TGCGCCAGCAGCTCCGGGTCGACGGCTAACTATGGCTACACCTTC. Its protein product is CASSSGSTANYGYTF.

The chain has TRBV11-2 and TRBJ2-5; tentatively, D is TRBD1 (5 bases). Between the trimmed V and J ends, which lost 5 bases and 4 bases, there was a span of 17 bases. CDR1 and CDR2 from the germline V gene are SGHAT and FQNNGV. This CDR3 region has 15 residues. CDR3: CASSPSPQVLETQYF. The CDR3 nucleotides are TGTGCCAGCAGCCCCTCCCCACAGGTTCTAGAGACCCAGTACTTC.

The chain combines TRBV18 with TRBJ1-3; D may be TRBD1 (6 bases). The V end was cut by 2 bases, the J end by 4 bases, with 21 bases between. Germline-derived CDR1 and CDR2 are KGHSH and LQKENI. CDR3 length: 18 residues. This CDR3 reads CASSPTGFVPARGNTIYF. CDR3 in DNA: TGTGCCAGCTCACCAACAGGGTTTGTCCCGGCGAGGGGAAACACCATATATTTT.

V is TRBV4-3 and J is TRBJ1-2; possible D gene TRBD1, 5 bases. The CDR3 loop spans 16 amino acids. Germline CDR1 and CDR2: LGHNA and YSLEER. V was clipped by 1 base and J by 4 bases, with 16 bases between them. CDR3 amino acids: CASSQVGDSFSYGYTF. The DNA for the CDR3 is TGCGCCAGCAGCCAAGTCGGAGACAGCTTCAGCTATGGCTACACCTTC.

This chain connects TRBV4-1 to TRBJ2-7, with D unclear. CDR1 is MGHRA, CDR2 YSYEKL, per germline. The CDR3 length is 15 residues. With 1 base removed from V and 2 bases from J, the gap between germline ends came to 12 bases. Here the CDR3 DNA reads TGCGCCAGCAGCCAAGCTATTCTAGTCACCTACGAGCAGTACTTC. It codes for CASSQAILVTYEQYF.

CDR3 DNA sequence: TGTGCCTGGAGTCCAGATAGCAATCAGCCCCAGCATTTT. Translating gives CAWSPDSNQPQHF. The rearrangement joins TRBV30 to TRBJ1-5; no firm D call. The V gene lost 2 bases and the J gene lost 0 bases, with 5 bases spanning the gap. The CDR3 is 13 amino acids. Germline CDR1 reads GTSNPN; CDR2 reads SVGIG (reference sequence).

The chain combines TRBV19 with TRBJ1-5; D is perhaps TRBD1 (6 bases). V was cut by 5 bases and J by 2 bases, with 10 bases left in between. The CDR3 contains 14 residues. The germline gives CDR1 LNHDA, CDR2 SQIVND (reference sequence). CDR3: CASSGEGGNQPQHF. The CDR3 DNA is TGTGCCAGTAGTGGGGAGGGGGGCAATCAGCCCCAGCATTTT.

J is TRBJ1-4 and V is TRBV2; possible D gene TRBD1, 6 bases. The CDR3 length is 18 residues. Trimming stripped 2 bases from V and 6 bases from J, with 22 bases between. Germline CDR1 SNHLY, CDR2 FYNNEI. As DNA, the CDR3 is TGTGCCAGCAGTGAAAGTTACCCCGGACAGACCTTTTATGAAAAACTGTTTTTT. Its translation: CASSESYPGQTFYEKLFF.

CDR3 DNA: TGTGCCAGCAGCGCCACCACGGGGGGGGCAAGTGAGCAGTTCTTC. Its translation: CASSATTGGASEQFF. V usage is TRBV9 and J usage is TRBJ2-1; 8 positions agree with TRBD2. The CDR3 runs to 15 residues. Germline trimming cut 3 bases from V and 9 bases from J; bases unmatched to any gene: 11. Germline CDR1 is SGDLS and CDR2 is YYNGEE.

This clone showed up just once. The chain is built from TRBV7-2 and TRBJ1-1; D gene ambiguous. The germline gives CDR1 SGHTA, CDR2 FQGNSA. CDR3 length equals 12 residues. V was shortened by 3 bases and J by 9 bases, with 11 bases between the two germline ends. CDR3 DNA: TGTGCCAGCAGCTTCCAGGCGGGCAAAGCTTTCTTT. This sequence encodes CASSFQAGKAFF.